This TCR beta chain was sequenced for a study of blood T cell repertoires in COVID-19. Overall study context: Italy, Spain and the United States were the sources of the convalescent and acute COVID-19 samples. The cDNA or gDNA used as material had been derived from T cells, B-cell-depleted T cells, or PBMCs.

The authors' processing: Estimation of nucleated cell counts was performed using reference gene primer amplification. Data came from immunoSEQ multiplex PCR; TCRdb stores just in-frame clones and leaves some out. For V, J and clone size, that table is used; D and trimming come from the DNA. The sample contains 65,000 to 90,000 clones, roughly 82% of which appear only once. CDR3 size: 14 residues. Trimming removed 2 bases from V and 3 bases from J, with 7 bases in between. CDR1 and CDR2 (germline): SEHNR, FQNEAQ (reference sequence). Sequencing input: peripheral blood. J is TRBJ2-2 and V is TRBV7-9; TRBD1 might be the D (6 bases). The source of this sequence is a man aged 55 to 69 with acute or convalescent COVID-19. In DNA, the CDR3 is TGTGCCAGCAGCTTAAAGGGGGACACCGGGGAGCTGTTTTTT. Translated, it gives CASSLKGDTGELFF.